Below are 23 T cell receptor beta chains sequenced from a single sample in a study of post-analysis software for immune sequencing data. General study results and limits: Four or five TRBV segments, TRBV5-6, TRBV5-1 and TRBV20-1 among them, were found more frequent in patients than controls.

What these receptors recognize is not known. The TCR beta cDNA libraries contained unique molecular identifiers. TCRdb passed the PCR reads through MiXCR, listing each CDR3 protein once. In the table there are about 430,000 distinct CDR3 sequences, approximately 39% of which are singletons. What was sequenced was blood. Source of these receptors: a girl aged 2-10 years with multiple sclerosis.

The chain links TRBV29-1 to TRBJ1-2; 11 bases line up with TRBD1. Germline V lookup: CDR1 SQVTM, CDR2 ANQGSEA. V shed 8 bases, J shed 5 bases, and the junction held 19 bases outside the gene matches. The CDR3 loop spans 17 amino acids. The CDR3 protein is CSLLSPGGQGAHYGYTF. The CDR3 region has the DNA TGCAGCCTTTTATCCCCCGGCGGACAGGGGGCACATTATGGCTACACCTTC.

V gene TRBV29-1 combines with J gene TRBJ2-1; 10 nucleotides align to TRBD2. In germline, CDR1 is SQVTM, CDR2 ANQGSEA. This CDR3 spans 13 amino acids. The V gene end was trimmed by 4 bases and the J gene end by 5 bases; junction bases not matched to a gene: 2. The CDR3 reads CSVVGTSDNEQFF. In DNA form, the CDR3 reads TGCAGCGTTGTGGGGACTAGCGACAATGAGCAGTTCTTC.

Turning to this clonotype: This could be a read error, since a much larger clone is one nucleotide away. The chain carries TRBV10-3 and TRBJ2-7; D is perhaps TRBD1 (6 bases). This CDR3 contains 13 residues. From germline, CDR1 is ENHRY and CDR2 SYGVKD. V lost 6 bases to trimming and J lost 2 bases, with 11 bases between them. The CDR3 region has the DNA TGTGCCATCAGGTCCACAGGGACCTACGAGCAGTACTTC. Its protein is CAIRSTGTYEQYF.

The V gene is TRBV6-5, the J gene TRBJ2-1, with 8 positions matching TRBD1. With the DNA end fitting TRBJ2-7 better, the J assignment may be wrong. The germline CDR1 and CDR2 sequences are MNHEY and SVGAGI. The CDR3 covers 15 residues. The DNA for the CDR3 is TGTGCCAGCAGACCCGACAGGGGAGCCTACAATGAGCAGTACTTC. It specifies CASRPDRGAYNEQYF.

CDR3 residues: CASSLKPSEVDQPQHF. CDR3 nucleotides: TGTGCCAGCAGCTTGAAGCCAAGTGAGGTAGATCAGCCCCAGCATTTT. This rearrangement joins TRBV7-3 to TRBJ1-5; D remains ambiguous. CDR1 is SGHTA and CDR2 is FQGTGA in the germline V gene. This CDR3 spans 16 amino acids. V lost 3 bases and J lost 5, with 17 bases in between.

This clonotype came up once. A junction boundary mismatches the germline segment, possibly from a read error. The J gene is TRBJ2-3, the V gene TRBV3-1, with TRBD2 identical over 9 bases. The CDR3 loop spans 15 amino acids. CDR1 is LGHDT and CDR2 is YNNKEL in the germline V gene (reference sequence). The CDR3 region is CACSNGLASTDTQYF. The CDR3 DNA follows: TGTGCCTGCAGCAATGGACTAGCGAGCACAGATACGCAGTATTTT.

This clonotype occurred a few times. The chain links TRBV29-1 to TRBJ1-2, with D possibly matching TRBD1 (5 bases). Deletions cut 4 bases from V and 2 bases from J, with 14 bases between. From germline, CDR1 is SQVTM and CDR2 ANQGSEA. The CDR3 is made up of 14 amino acids. The CDR3 loop is CSVVERGPNYGYTF. As DNA, the CDR3 is TGCAGCGTTGTGGAGCGGGGCCCCAACTATGGCTACACCTTC.

The chain has TRBV7-2 and TRBJ2-3, with D perhaps being TRBD1 or TRBD2 (5 bases each). CDR1 and CDR2 (germline): SGHTA, FQGNSA. The CDR3 covers 17 residues. Trimming removed 1 base at V and 2 bases at J, with 16 bases between. The CDR3 DNA is TGTGCCAGCAGCTTAGTAAGGTGGGGGAGCGTCACAGATACGCAGTATTTT. Its protein product is CASSLVRWGSVTDTQYF.

This clonotype turned up a few times. At one end, the junction sequence differs from germline, possibly due to a read error. The V and J genes are TRBV5-1 and TRBJ2-3, with 9 nucleotides matching TRBD2. This CDR3 is 14 amino acids long. Germline V lookup: CDR1 SGHRS, CDR2 YFSETQ. The CDR3, as DNA: TGCGCCAGCAGCTTCGGGACTAGCATAGATACGCAGTATTTT. Residues: CASSFGTSIDTQYF.

The chain joins TRBV29-1 to TRBJ2-7; 8 nucleotides line up with TRBD1. The V segment lost 7 bases and the J segment 3 bases; nucleotides outside the gene matches: 5. The germline V gene encodes CDR1 SQVTM and CDR2 ANQGSEA. The CDR3 sequence is 12 residues long. In DNA, the CDR3 is TGCAGCGCCGGACAGGGAAACTACGAGCAGTACTTC. This translates into CSAGQGNYEQYF.

This clonotype was counted a single time. V gene TRBV4-2 combines with J gene TRBJ2-1; D is unclear. The end of the DNA aligns better with TRBJ2-7, so the J call may be wrong. The CDR3 totals 17 residues. Germline CDR1 LGHNA, CDR2 YNFKEQ. CDR3 DNA: TGTGCCAGCAGCCAACCAGGTAGCAACCCCCCCTACAATGAGCAGTACTTC. Translation: CASSQPGSNPPYNEQYF.

The chain is built from TRBV27 and TRBJ2-3; D not certain. Germline V gene data show CDR1 as MNHEY and CDR2 as SMNVEV (reference sequence). The CDR3 runs to 14 residues. The V end lost 2 bases, the J end lost 4 bases, and 10 bases lay between the germline ends. In DNA, the CDR3 is TGTGCCAGCAGTTTAGCGGCCTCGGCAGATACGCAGTATTTT. It codes for CASSLAASADTQYF.

The chain carries TRBV6-5 and TRBJ2-7; TRBD1 matches at 8 bases. V lost 6 bases, J lost 3 bases, and 10 bases stayed unmatched. Germline V lookup: CDR1 MNHEY, CDR2 SVGAGI. The CDR3 has 15 residues. The CDR3 loop is CASSPSGTGHYEQYF. The CDR3 bases are TGTGCCAGCAGCCCTTCCGGGACAGGACACTACGAGCAGTACTTC.

This rearrangement joins TRBV12-3 or TRBV12-4 to TRBJ2-4; the D gene is possibly TRBD2 (5 bases). The CDR3 is 16 residues long. V lost 5 bases, J lost 9 bases, and 23 bases lay in between. CDR3 loop: CASSQTRILPKGIQYF. The CDR3 nucleotides are TGTGCCAGCAGTCAAACTAGGATTCTCCCAAAGGGCATTCAGTACTTC.

This clonotype was found a few times. This chain joins TRBV12-3 or TRBV12-4 and TRBJ2-2; possible D gene TRBD1, 6 bases. This CDR3 is built from 13 residues. The ends were cut back, 6 bases at V and 1 base at J, with 6 bases in the middle. CDR3 coding DNA: TGTGCCAGCAGGGGACAGAACACCGGGGAGCTGTTTTTT. Residues: CASRGQNTGELFF.

The genes are TRBV5-1 and TRBJ2-1; a weak D match, TRBD1 (5 bases). This CDR3 is 18 amino acids long. Trimming took off 4 bases at V and 0 bases at J, with 20 bases between the two ends. The germline V gene has CDR1 SGHRS and CDR2 YFSETQ. This chain's CDR3 is CASSIPTVLTNSYNEQFF. CDR3 bases: TGCGCCAGCAGCATCCCGACAGTGTTGACGAACTCCTACAATGAGCAGTTCTTC.

The chain combines TRBV10-2 with TRBJ2-1; TRBD2 aligns across 8 bases. The J segment lost 5 bases and the V segment lost 0 bases, leaving 6 bases of the junction unmatched. This CDR3 comprises 16 residues. Germline lookup yields CDR1 WSHSY and CDR2 SAAADI. The CDR3 protein is CASSESDSGTNNEQFF. The CDR3 nucleotides read TGCGCCAGCAGTGAGTCGGATAGCGGGACAAACAATGAGCAGTTCTTC.

In its sample, this clonotype was seen a few times. The chain has TRBV29-1 and TRBJ1-1; no clear D gene. V gave up 6 bases and J gave up 3 bases, with 11 bases separating them. This CDR3 contains 12 residues. Germline CDR1 SQVTM, CDR2 ANQGSEA. The CDR3 nucleotides read TGCAGCGTCTACAGTTCAGACACTGAAGCTTTCTTT. Translation: CSVYSSDTEAFF.

Only a few counts were recorded for this clonotype. J is TRBJ2-4 and V is TRBV7-8; D is undetermined. The CDR3 runs to 14 residues. The V end was cut by 3 bases, the J end by 1 base, with 7 bases between. In germline, CDR1 is SGHVS, CDR2 FQNEAQ. CDR3 sequence reads: CASSFSDAKNIQYF. The CDR3 DNA sequence: TGTGCCAGCAGCTTTTCGGATGCCAAAAACATTCAGTACTTC.

This clonotype has just a few counts. The genes are TRBV5-1 and TRBJ2-7; TRBD1 or TRBD2 may be the D gene (6 bases each). V was clipped by 2 bases and J by 3 bases, with 12 bases between them. Germline V gene lookup returns CDR1 SGHRS and CDR2 YFSETQ. This CDR3 has 14 amino acids. Here the CDR3 reads CASSFSGGVYEQYF. CDR3 nucleotides: TGCGCCAGCAGCTTCTCCGGGGGCGTCTACGAGCAGTACTTC. The complete variable domain, with remaining parts taken from reference TRBV5-1 and TRBJ2-7, reads KAGVTQTPRYLIKTRGQQVTLSCSPISGHRSVSWYQQTPGQGLQFLFEYFSETQRNKGNFPGRFSGRQFSNSRSEMNVSTLELGDSALYLCASSFSGGVYEQYFGPGTRLTVT.

In its sample, this clonotype was seen a few times. The chain employs TRBV7-9 and TRBJ1-1, with 7 bases lining up with TRBD1. V lost 7 bases, J lost 6 bases, and 5 bases stayed unmatched. Per the germline V gene, CDR1 is SEHNR and CDR2 is FQNEAQ (reference sequence). The CDR3 length is 12 residues. The CDR3 protein is CASILTGAEAFF. For the CDR3, the DNA is TGTGCCAGCATCCTTACAGGGGCTGAAGCTTTCTTT.

This clonotype has a single count. The chain has TRBV12-3 or TRBV12-4 and TRBJ2-7; TRBD2 agrees at 7 bases. The DNA end is more similar to TRBJ2-5, so the J call may be wrong. This CDR3 has 14 amino acids. The CDR3: CASSFRGSPETQYF. CDR3 DNA sequence: TGTGCCAGCAGTTTTCGCGGGAGCCCAGAGACCCAGTACTTC.

This clonotype appeared a few times. This sequence joins TRBV7-2 and TRBJ1-5, with D possibly TRBD1 on 5 matching bases. The length of the CDR3 is 17 residues. V was pared by 0 bases and J by 3 bases, with 15 bases between. Looked up from germline, CDR1 is SGHTA and CDR2 is FQGNSA. The CDR3 DNA sequence: TGTGCCAGCAGCTTAGCCTTCCGAGAGGGGATCAATCAGCCCCAGCATTTT. Translation: CASSLAFREGINQPQHF.